A selection of T cell receptor beta chains follows, all from one sample in a study of blood T cell repertoires in COVID-19. Profiled with immunoSEQ multiplex PCR; TCRdb holds only in-frame clones, not every one. Of 25,000 to 35,000 clones in the sample, around 89% were seen once. The material sequenced was peripheral blood. The receptors here all came from a woman in her thirties or forties with active or convalescent COVID-19. CDR3s include the opening cysteine and the closing phenylalanine or tryptophan. D genes are given only for firm matches. Only some rows state a clone size, as once, few, many or a class for expanded clones.

d_gene	v_gene	j_gene	abundance	CDR3nt	CDR3aa
-	TRBV15	TRBJ1-3	-	TGTGCCACCAGCAGAGATCAGGCCCCCTCTGGAAACACCATATATTTT	CATSRDQAPSGNTIYF
TRBD1	TRBV5-1	TRBJ2-7	-	TGCGCCAGCAGCTTGGGACAGGGGAGCTCCTACGAGCAGTACTTC	CASSLGQGSSYEQYF
TRBD1	TRBV2	TRBJ1-2	-	TGTGCCAGCGGGACAGGGCTTAGCTATGGCTACACCTTC	CASGTGLSYGYTF
-	TRBV29-1	TRBJ1-2	once	TGCAGCGTTGAAGCTGGCATTAACTATGGCTACACCTTC	CSVEAGINYGYTF
-	TRBV25-1	TRBJ2-7	once	TGTGCCAGCAGTGAATACCCCAGGGGTGTTAACGAGCAGTACTTC	CASSEYPRGVNEQYF
-	TRBV12-3/TRBV12-4	TRBJ2-7	-	TGTGCCAGCAGTCCCCCGTCCTACAGCGAGCAGTACTTC	CASSPPSYSEQYF
-	TRBV21-1	TRBJ1-4	-	TGTGCCAGCAGCAAAGAGGACACAACTAATGAAAAACTGTTTTTT	CASSKEDTTNEKLFF
TRBD1	TRBV14	TRBJ1-5	once	TGTGCCAGCAGTTCCCCCGGGACAGGGTACCAGCCCCAGCATTTT	CASSSPGTGYQPQHF
TRBD2	TRBV28	TRBJ2-2	-	TGTGCCAGCAGTTTACTCGCGGGAGAGGTGTCCGGGGAGCTGTTTTTT	CASSLLAGEVSGELFF
TRBD2	TRBV10-1	TRBJ2-3	-	TGCGCCAGCAGTGAAGCAGCGAGACTAGCGGGAGGGTCGTTCAGCACAGATACGCAGTATTTT	CASSEAARLAGGSFSTDTQYF
-	TRBV6-1	TRBJ2-1	-	TGTGCCAGCAGTGAAGTTGGGACAACCTACAATGAGCAGTTCTTC	CASSEVGTTYNEQFF